Each of the 27 T cell receptor beta chains below was sequenced from the same sample in a study of T cell repertoires in cytomegalovirus infection. TCRdb ran MiXCR on the reads and lists one entry per CDR3 protein. The sample yields about 98,000 distinct CDR3 sequences, 16% seen once. Sequenced: PBMCs. These receptor sequences come from a human donor in good health (CMV status not recorded). Some clones in this sample may be carry-over from other donors' samples.

This clonotype came up a few times. This sequence joins TRBV20-1 and TRBJ2-6; the match to TRBD2 covers 8 bases. V lost 4 bases to trimming and J lost 3 bases; unmatched junction nucleotides: 8. This CDR3 contains 16 residues. CDR1 DFQATT and CDR2 SNEGSKA come from the germline V gene (reference sequence). DNA for the CDR3: TGCAGTGCTATCGGGGGGGGGGGACATGGGGCCAACGTCCTGACTTTC. Protein sequence: CSAIGGGGHGANVLTF.

This clonotype appeared a few times. V is TRBV25-1 and J is TRBJ1-2; 7 positions match TRBD1. Germline CDR1 and CDR2: MGHDK and SYGVNS. The CDR3 runs to 16 residues. V was clipped by 6 bases and J by 3 bases; unmatched bases: 13. CDR3 region: CASSSTRRDRDYGYTF. The CDR3 DNA is TGTGCCAGCAGCTCGACGAGGAGGGACAGAGACTATGGCTACACCTTC.

There are a few counts of this clonotype. The chain uses TRBV5-4 and TRBJ2-3; 9 bases align to TRBD2. J lost 6 bases, V lost 2 bases, and 10 bases had no gene match. In germline, CDR1 is SGHNT, CDR2 YYREEE (reference sequence). The CDR3 length is 16 residues. The CDR3 reads CASSLSGSGLADTQYF. CDR3 DNA: TGTGCCAGCAGCTTATCGGGGAGCGGACTAGCGGATACGCAGTATTTT.

V gene TRBV20-1 combines with J gene TRBJ2-5; D unresolved. The germline V gene has CDR1 DFQATT and CDR2 SNEGSKA (reference sequence). Trimming cost V 3 bases and J 2 bases, with 10 bases left between them. CDR3 length equals 13 residues. CDR3 sequence (DNA): TGCAGTGCTAGTCTTACCGGACAAGAGACCCAGTACTTC. Its protein is CSASLTGQETQYF.

This clonotype showed up just a few times. This chain joins TRBV7-3 and TRBJ2-3; D perhaps matches TRBD2 (5 bases). Germline values: CDR1 SGHTA, CDR2 FQGTGA. The CDR3 is 13 amino acids. Trimming left V 9 bases short and J 2 bases short, with 12 bases between. CDR3 sequence: CASRKTITDTQYF. The CDR3 DNA sequence: TGTGCCAGTCGAAAGACTATCACAGATACGCAGTATTTT.

This clonotype was detected a few times. The rearrangement uses TRBV2 and TRBJ2-7; D is perhaps TRBD2 (6 bases). Looked up from germline, CDR1 is SNHLY and CDR2 is FYNNEI. The CDR3 covers 13 residues. With 3 bases removed from V and 4 bases from J, the gap between germline ends came to 10 bases. CDR3 sequence reads: CASSDGTEYEQYF. The CDR3 DNA follows: TGTGCCAGCAGTGATGGGACTGAATACGAGCAGTACTTC.

The CDR3 DNA is TGTGCCAGCAGTTTGGGGGGCGTTAATTCACCCCTCCACTTT. This codes for CASSLGGVNSPLHF. V usage is TRBV6-1 and J usage is TRBJ1-6; possible D gene TRBD1, 6 bases. V lost 5 bases and J lost 6, with 11 bases in between. This CDR3 spans 14 amino acids. Germline V gives CDR1 MNHNS, CDR2 SASEGT.

Note on this clonotype: This CDR3 fails to terminate in the conserved phenylalanine or tryptophan, so it likely reflects a read error. The chain uses TRBV30 and TRBJ2-3, with D hard to call. The germline V gene encodes CDR1 GTSNPN and CDR2 SVGIG (reference sequence). This CDR3 is 12 amino acids long. Here the CDR3 reads CAGTFHTDTQYS. The CDR3 DNA reads as TGTGCTGGAACGTTTCACACAGATACGCAGTATTCT.

The V call is TRBV7-9, the J call TRBJ1-2, with D unresolved. Trimming pared 5 bases from V and 5 bases from J, leaving 12 bases between. The CDR3 has 13 residues. Looked up from germline, CDR1 is SEHNR and CDR2 is FQNEAQ (reference sequence). The CDR3 region is CASSPGSGYGYTF. CDR3 coding DNA: TGTGCCAGCAGCCCGGGGAGTGGATATGGCTACACCTTC.

This clonotype was seen ten or more times. The rearrangement uses TRBV7-3 and TRBJ2-7; D might be TRBD1 (7 bases). V shed 5 bases and J shed 6 bases, with 14 bases lying between them. Germline V gives CDR1 SGHTA, CDR2 FQGTGA. The length of the CDR3 is 13 residues. This CDR3 reads CASSPYRGGEQYF. CDR3 bases: TGTGCCAGCAGCCCCTACAGGGGAGGCGAGCAGTACTTC.

This clonotype was counted between two and nine times. J is TRBJ2-3 and V is TRBV5-1; D may be TRBD1 or TRBD2 (5 bases each). Trimming removed 0 bases from V and 4 bases from J, with 15 bases in between. The CDR3 is made up of 16 amino acids. Germline CDR1 reads SGHRS; CDR2 reads YFSETQ. Here the CDR3 reads CASSLATVSGADTQYF. CDR3 in DNA: TGCGCCAGCAGCTTGGCGACAGTAAGCGGAGCAGATACGCAGTATTTT.

V and J are TRBV6-5 and TRBJ1-2; TRBD1 matches at 9 bases. This CDR3 region has 13 residues. V was clipped by 7 bases and J by 10 bases; unmatched bases: 10. Germline CDR1 reads MNHEY; CDR2 reads SVGAGI. The CDR3 DNA follows: TGTGCCAGCACTAGGGACAGGGTCACTGACTACACCTTC. Residues: CASTRDRVTDYTF.

This clonotype came up once. The CDR3 nucleotides are TGTGCCAGCTTCGACCCGATCCAAGAGACCCAGTACTTC. It translates to CASFDPIQETQYF. This chain connects TRBV2 to TRBJ2-5, with no clear D. CDR1 and CDR2 (germline): SNHLY, FYNNEI. Trimming cost V 8 bases and J 1 base, with 11 bases left between them. CDR3 size: 13 residues.

This rearrangement joins TRBV27 to TRBJ2-1; D gene uncertain. Germline V gene data show CDR1 as MNHEY and CDR2 as SMNVEV (reference sequence). Trimming left V 3 bases short and J 6 bases short, with 3 bases between. This CDR3 contains 11 residues. DNA of the CDR3: TGTGCCAGCAGTTTCGCCAATGAGCAGTTCTTC. Translation: CASSFANEQFF.

Many counts were recorded for this clonotype. The chain recombines TRBV7-2 with TRBJ2-5, with 7 bases lining up with TRBD1. With 4 bases clipped from V and 2 bases from J, the junction kept 4 bases outside the gene matches. Germline lookup yields CDR1 SGHTA and CDR2 FQGNSA. CDR3 length equals 14 residues. The CDR3 DNA sequence: TGTGCCAGCAGCTCCCCGGACAGGCAAGAGACCCAGTACTTC. Residues: CASSSPDRQETQYF.

This clonotype came up once. This chain links TRBV25-1 with TRBJ2-2; 8 bases are a match to TRBD2. CDR1 is MGHDK and CDR2 is SYGVNS in the germline V gene. Trimming at V came to 6 bases and at J to 4 bases, leaving 13 bases not matched to a gene. The CDR3 totals 17 residues. CDR3 sequence: CASRDSRAGGITGELFF. The CDR3 nucleotides are TGTGCCAGCAGAGATTCCCGGGCGGGGGGAATCACCGGGGAGCTGTTTTTT.

This clonotype occurred many times. The chain links TRBV7-8 to TRBJ2-4; 10 nucleotides agree with TRBD1. The CDR3 spans 18 residues. The V gene's germline CDR1 is SGHVS and CDR2 FQNEAQ. V gave up 5 bases and J gave up 2 bases; unmatched junction bases: 12. CDR3 sequence reads: CASSPPWRTGGSKNIQYF. The CDR3 DNA reads TGTGCCAGCAGCCCTCCTTGGCGGACAGGGGGTTCCAAAAACATTCAGTACTTC. The full variable domain, completed using reference TRBV7-8 and TRBJ2-4, is GAGVSQSPRYKVAKRGQDVALRCDPISGHVSLFWYQQALGQGPEFLTYFQNEAQLDKSGLPSDRFFAERPEGSVSTLKIQRTQQEDSAVYLCASSPPWRTGGSKNIQYFGAGTRLSVL.

This clonotype was picked up many times. This chain connects TRBV9 to TRBJ2-5; 9 nucleotides match TRBD2. After removal of 4 bases from V and 4 bases from J, the junction contained 8 bases not matched to a gene. The CDR3 has 15 residues. Per germline, CDR1 SGDLS and CDR2 YYNGEE. The CDR3 protein is CASSPPGTSRETQYF. DNA for the CDR3: TGTGCCAGCAGCCCGCCCGGGACTAGCCGAGAGACCCAGTACTTC.

The sample holds a few counts of this clonotype. The V and J genes are TRBV10-3 and TRBJ2-7, with D possibly being TRBD2 (5 bases). This CDR3 spans 15 amino acids. Trimming took 0 bases from V and 0 from J, leaving 9 bases between them. Germline V gives CDR1 ENHRY, CDR2 SYGVKD. CDR3 nucleotides: TGTGCCATCAGTGAGTCACGAGGGAGCTCCTACGAGCAGTACTTC. It codes for CAISESRGSSYEQYF.

V usage is TRBV11-1 and J usage is TRBJ2-1; a possible D gene is TRBD1 (5 bases). This CDR3 spans 14 amino acids. V lost 3 bases, J lost 0 bases, and 6 bases lay in between. Per the germline V gene, CDR1 is SGHAT and CDR2 is FQDESV (reference sequence). The DNA of the CDR3 is TGTGCCAGCAGCTTTGGGGCCTCCTACAATGAGCAGTTCTTC. Encoded protein: CASSFGASYNEQFF.

CDR3 sequence: CSASDRAGEKLFF. The DNA of the CDR3 is TGCAGTGCTTCGGACAGGGCTGGAGAAAAACTGTTTTTT. This sequence joins TRBV20-1 and TRBJ1-4, with 8 nucleotides matching TRBD1. V gave up 5 bases and J gave up 8 bases; unmatched junction bases: 7. This CDR3 comprises 13 residues. The germline V gene has CDR1 DFQATT and CDR2 SNEGSKA (reference sequence).

In this sample, this clonotype turned up many times. The chain has TRBV27 and TRBJ1-6; TRBD1 matches at 7 bases. This CDR3 has 14 amino acids. V trimming: 5 bases; J trimming: 5 bases; junction bases outside the gene matches: 3. The germline V gene has CDR1 MNHEY and CDR2 SMNVEV (reference sequence). In DNA, the CDR3 is TGTGCCAGCAGTATGGGACAGAATAATTCACCCCTCCACTTT. This gives the protein CASSMGQNNSPLHF.

This clonotype was counted many times. The gene calls are TRBV7-2 and TRBJ2-4, with 8 bases identical to TRBD1. Trimming removed 4 bases from V and 9 bases from J; junction bases left unmatched: 5. The CDR3 extends over 13 amino acids. CDR1 is SGHTA, CDR2 FQGNSA, per germline. As DNA, the CDR3 is TGTGCCAGCAGCTCGGACAGGGCGGGCATTCAGTACTTC. As protein: CASSSDRAGIQYF.

This clonotype was seen many times. CDR3 in amino acids: CASTPPSLRFSGYTF. DNA for the CDR3: TGTGCCAGCACCCCCCCGTCATTGCGATTTTCTGGCTACACCTTC. The V call is TRBV7-2, the J call TRBJ1-2; the D is unclear. The CDR3 is 15 amino acids. V was pared by 7 bases and J by 7 bases, with 22 bases between. CDR1 is SGHTA and CDR2 is FQGNSA in the germline V gene. Supplemented by reference TRBV7-2 and TRBJ1-2, the full variable domain reads GAGVSQSPSNKVTEKGKDVELRCDPISGHTALYWYRQSLGQGLEFLIYFQGNSAPDKSGLPSDRFSAERTGGSVSTLTIQRTQQEDSAVYLCASTPPSLRFSGYTFGSGTRLTVV.

This clonotype was counted a few times. This chain joins TRBV7-6 and TRBJ1-1; 7 bases fit TRBD1. CDR1 and CDR2 (germline): SGHVS, FNYEAQ. V lost 4 bases, J lost 4 bases, and 3 bases stayed unmatched. The CDR3 has 13 amino acids. CDR3 sequence: CASSSQGPTEAFF. CDR3 sequence (DNA): TGTGCCAGCAGCTCACAGGGGCCCACTGAAGCTTTCTTT.

A word on this clonotype: A much bigger clone sits one base away, suggesting this may be a read error. The chain links TRBV7-2 to TRBJ2-2, with D perhaps matching TRBD2 (5 bases). CDR1 and CDR2 (germline): SGHTA, FQGNSA. Trimming removed 5 bases from V and 4 bases from J, with 11 bases in between. CDR3 length: 14 residues. CDR3: CASSPTRGTGELFF. The DNA for the CDR3 is TGTGCCAGCAGCCCAACACGGGGCACCGGGGAGCTGTTTTTT.

This clonotype was seen more than once but under ten times. The chain is built from TRBV30 and TRBJ1-4; D possibly corresponds to TRBD1 (5 bases). V was trimmed by 3 bases and J by 8 bases, leaving 19 bases between them. Germline assignment: CDR1 GTSNPN and CDR2 SVGIG (reference sequence). This CDR3 contains 15 residues. CDR3 nucleotides: TGTGCCTGGAGCCTACTGGGACGGGGAGAGGAAAAACTGTTTTTT. It specifies CAWSLLGRGEEKLFF.